The clone carrying this T cell receptor (beta chain) occurred once. Its target is not known. This specimen belongs to a study of cytomegalovirus exposure and HLA in healthy donors. Turning to the study itself: The platform used for the approximately 130 validation repertoires matched that of the 500 to 850 first-cohort repertoires, a later analysis reported.

Clones were sequenced by immunoSEQ multiplex PCR, and TCRdb holds only the in-frame ones, with some missing. Here the sample spans over 100,000 clones, about 90% being singletons. General study findings and limits: In vitro experiments confirmed that three CMV-associated chains were specific for CMV antigens. TCR beta chains numbering about 160 were designated cytomegalovirus-associated. The tendency of first-cohort TCR clusters to co-occur in the 120 or so validation repertoires emerged from a later analysis.

This CDR3 is built from 15 residues. The germline V gene encodes CDR1 SGDLS and CDR2 YYNGEE. Trimming removed 0 bases from V and 5 bases from J; junction bases left unmatched: 2. This sequence joins TRBV9 and TRBJ2-1; TRBD2 agrees at 10 bases. The sequencing sample was made of PBMCs. This clonotype was sampled from a woman aged 18 to 35 in good health and CMV-seronegative. CDR3 nucleotides: TGTGCCAGCAGCGTAGGCACTAGCGGGAACAATGAGCAGTTCTTC. It encodes CASSVGTSGNNEQFF.